Listed below are T cell receptor beta chains from one sample, sequenced in a study of identical twins. One entry per CDR3 protein, called by TCRdb with MiXCR from the 5' RACE reads. The sample includes 600,000 to 800,000 distinct CDR3 sequences, approximately 21% of them seen just once. Separately, the same data were catalogued under a study of T cells expressing NK-cell markers.

Sequencing was done on a sample of PBMCs. The receptors originated from a woman between 18 and 30 years old in good health. CDR3s include the opening cysteine and the closing phenylalanine or tryptophan. Each record gives: V gene, CDR3 length, clone size, J gene, D gene, CDR3 DNA, CDR3 protein. A D gene is named only where the DNA matches it firmly. A row's size may be missing; if present it is once, few, many or a size class.

TRBV29-1,15,NA,TRBJ2-5,NA,TGCAGCGTTGTGGAGGCAGACCAATTCCAAGAGACCCAGTACTTC,CSVVEADQFQETQYF
TRBV18,13,NA,TRBJ2-7,TRBD2,TGTGCCAGCTCACTGACTAGCGGGAACGAGCAGTACTTC,CASSLTSGNEQYF
TRBV6-5,12,many,TRBJ1-6,NA,TGTGCCAGCAGCCAACAGGATTCACCCCTCCACTTT,CASSQQDSPLHF
TRBV7-9,15,NA,TRBJ1-6,TRBD1,TGTGCCAGCAGCTTAGGGTCAGGGGGAAATTCACCCCTCCACTTT,CASSLGSGGNSPLHF
TRBV12-3/TRBV12-4,13,NA,TRBJ2-5,NA,TGTGCCAACAGTTTCGACGGGGTGGAGACCCAGTACTTC,CANSFDGVETQYF
TRBV5-6,14,NA,TRBJ2-2,NA,TGTGCCAGCAGCCTACCGTCGAACACCGGGGAGCTGTTTTTT,CASSLPSNTGELFF
TRBV6-1,14,few,TRBJ1-1,NA,TGTGCCAGCAGTGGCCTGGACGGGAACACTGAAGCTTTCTTT,CASSGLDGNTEAFF
TRBV11-2,13,NA,TRBJ1-2,NA,TGTGCCAGCAGCCCCACCAGCAACTATGGCTACACCTTC,CASSPTSNYGYTF
TRBV9,11,NA,TRBJ2-1,NA,TGTGCCAGCTCTTGGGCCGATGAGCAGTTCTTC,CASSWADEQFF
TRBV12-3/TRBV12-4,14,many,TRBJ1-4,NA,TGTGCCAGCAGCCAACAGGCAACTAATGAAAAACTGTTTTTT,CASSQQATNEKLFF
TRBV5-1,15,NA,TRBJ2-5,TRBD2,TGCGCCAGCAGCTTGGTAGGGACTAGTCAGGAGACCCAGTACTTC,CASSLVGTSQETQYF
TRBV5-1,14,NA,TRBJ1-2,TRBD1,TGCGCCAGCAGCATGACAGGGTCTACATATGGCTACACCTTC,CASSMTGSTYGYTF
TRBV7-9,17,few,TRBJ2-5,TRBD1,TGTGCCAGCAGCGCCTACTCTTACAGGGGCGGCGGAGAGACCCAGTACTTC,CASSAYSYRGGGETQYF
TRBV27,14,NA,TRBJ2-1,NA,TGTGCCAGCAGTCGGGCCCTCCCGTACAATGAGCAGTTCTTC,CASSRALPYNEQFF
TRBV12-3/TRBV12-4,16,many,TRBJ1-6,NA,TGTGCCAGCAGTTTTGGGAGGGGCGCGGGTTATTCACCCCTCCACTTT,CASSFGRGAGYSPLHF